The 3 T cell receptor beta chains below were found in one sample sequenced in a study of blood T cell repertoires in COVID-19 (dated by TCRdb to the early 2020s). The method behind the library was the immunoSEQ multiplex PCR assay. The table was pulled from immuneACCESS by TCRdb, which kept in-frame rearrangements only. Such tables lose some clones; where checked, under half of the loss comes from unresolved V genes, and the rest has no known cause. Within this sample are 300,000 or so clones, with 87% of them counted one time only. The top ten clonotypes cover roughly 0.94% of the sample. Sequencing was performed on PBMCs or T cells enriched from blood (not recorded which). The receptors stem from a woman in her twenties or thirties who had recovered from COVID-19.

This clone was detected only once. This chain uses TRBV19 with TRBJ1-2; no definite D call. The germline CDR1 and CDR2 sequences are LNHDA and SQIVND (reference sequence). Trimming pared 11 bases from V and 4 bases from J, leaving 17 bases between. The length of the CDR3 is 13 residues. The CDR3 reads CAGSETGGYGYTF. CDR3 nucleotide sequence: TGTGCCGGCTCCGAAACTGGCGGCTATGGCTACACCTTC.

V and J are TRBV10-2 and TRBJ2-5, with 9 nucleotides matching TRBD2. The CDR3 totals 15 residues. V was clipped by 3 bases and J by 4 bases; unmatched bases: 6. From germline, CDR1 is WSHSY and CDR2 SAAADI. DNA for the CDR3: TGCGCCAGCAGTGATAGTAGCGGGGGTCGAGAGACCCAGTACTTC. Translation gives CASSDSSGGRETQYF.

V is TRBV30 and J is TRBJ1-2, with 9 bases lining up with TRBD1. The CDR3 has 12 amino acids. V lost 2 bases to trimming and J lost 6 bases; unmatched junction nucleotides: 1. Germline values: CDR1 GTSNPN, CDR2 SVGIG (reference sequence). The CDR3 sequence: CAWSWDRDGYTF. CDR3 sequence (DNA): TGTGCCTGGAGTTGGGACAGGGATGGCTACACCTTC.